This TCR beta chain was identified in a study of spatial heterogeneity in lung cancer. Study at large: There was a strong correlation between the counts of TCR transcripts measured in tumor regions and a T cell transcriptional module score that was calculated from matched bulk RNA-seq. Study-level findings and limits: Expanded intratumoral alpha and beta TCR counts tracked tumor mutation counts.

Unmatched junction bases numbered 3, after V lost 4 bases and J lost 5 bases. Looked up from germline, CDR1 is WSHSY and CDR2 is SAAADI. CDR3 size: 13 residues. Time point given: sample taken at primary tumor resection. Unsorted tumor, nontumor lung tissue or cryopreserved PBMC supplied the whole RNA. This clonotype was seen repeatedly, ten times or more. Its antigen is currently unknown. For a library built for alpha chains, this beta chain is a stray read; little rests on its size. TCRdb re-called the 5' RACE reads through MiXCR, storing one row per CDR3 protein. The sample records 5,700 or so distinct CDR3 sequences, about 8% being singletons.

The receptor comes from a female donor with early-stage non-small cell lung cancer. The chain combines TRBV10-2 with TRBJ2-5, with 8 bases that match TRBD2. Sample: lung tumor tissue, taken at surgery. CDR3 nucleotides: TGCGCCAGCAGTGGGTCTAGCGGGGAGACCCAGTACTTC. It yields the protein CASSGSSGETQYF.